The rows below give T cell receptor beta chains drawn from one sample of a study of T cell responses to AZD1222 COVID-19 vaccine. The table came from immunoSEQ multiplex PCR; TCRdb's copy has only in-frame clones and leaves some out. In the table there are about 48,000 clones, around 85% of which are singletons. The sequencing used peripheral blood, collected 28 days after the second AZD1222 dose. Receptors originate from an adult who received the AZD1222 COVID-19 vaccine. Each CDR3 is given with its conserved first and last residue. D genes are given only for firm matches. The size field is filled for only some rows; it gives once, few, many or a size class.

D gene,clone size,V gene,J gene,CDR3 protein,CDR3 DNA
NA,NA,TRBV7-3,TRBJ2-3,CASSLGVSTDTQYF,TGTGCCAGCAGCTTAGGAGTTAGCACAGATACGCAGTATTTT
NA,NA,TRBV6-2/TRBV6-3,TRBJ2-1,CASSLRVGTEQFF,TGTGCCAGCAGTTTAAGGGTGGGAACGGAGCAGTTCTTC
NA,NA,TRBV19,TRBJ2-1,CASSIQDYNNEQFF,TGTGCCAGTAGTATACAGGACTACAACAATGAGCAGTTCTTC
NA,NA,TRBV4-3,TRBJ1-2,CASSPRVIDGYTF,TGCGCCAGCAGTCCCAGGGTAATCGATGGCTACACCTTC
NA,NA,TRBV28,TRBJ2-5,CASSPQVSGQETQYF,TGTGCCAGCAGTCCACAGGTTAGCGGACAAGAGACCCAGTACTTC
TRBD2,once,TRBV9,TRBJ2-7,CASSAGGRSPHSYEQYF,TGTGCCAGCAGCGCCGGGGGGAGGAGCCCCCACTCCTACGAGCAGTACTTC
NA,NA,TRBV24-1,TRBJ2-2,CVGGEGRNTGELFF,TGTGTAGGGGGGGAGGGTCGGAACACCGGGGAGCTGTTTTTT
NA,NA,TRBV27,TRBJ2-1,CASSFRVTSYNEQFF,TGTGCCAGCAGTTTCAGGGTCACCTCCTACAATGAGCAGTTCTTC
NA,NA,TRBV7-3,TRBJ2-7,CASSQDSNSYEQYF,TGTGCCAGCAGCCAAGACTCCAACTCCTACGAGCAGTACTTC
TRBD1,NA,TRBV3-1/TRBV3-2,TRBJ2-1,CASSRPRGGQGNEQFF,TGTGCCAGCAGCCGCCCGAGGGGAGGACAGGGGAATGAGCAGTTCTTC
TRBD2,once,TRBV14,TRBJ2-1,CASSPTQTSGSYNEQFF,TGTGCCAGCAGCCCTACCCAAACTAGCGGGAGTTACAATGAGCAGTTCTTC
TRBD2,NA,TRBV6-5,TRBJ2-1,CASSFGLAGYNEQFF,TGTGCCAGCAGTTTCGGACTAGCAGGGTACAATGAGCAGTTCTTC
NA,NA,TRBV12-3/TRBV12-4,TRBJ2-7,CASSLGGGYEQYF,TGTGCCAGCAGTTTAGGGGGCGGCTACGAGCAGTACTTC
NA,NA,TRBV9,TRBJ2-1,CASSVTAAVHNEQFF,TGTGCCAGCAGCGTAACGGCGGCCGTCCACAATGAGCAGTTCTTC
NA,NA,TRBV9,TRBJ2-1,CASSVSGQGLSYNEQFF,TGTGCCAGCAGCGTAAGCGGCCAGGGGCTGTCCTACAATGAGCAGTTCTTC
NA,NA,TRBV7-9,TRBJ1-1,CASSPPLRMGNTEAFF,TGTGCCAGCAGCCCCCCTTTACGGATGGGGAACACTGAAGCTTTCTTT
NA,NA,TRBV19,TRBJ2-3,CASSRRTDTQYF,TGTGCCAGTAGCCGACGGACAGATACGCAGTATTTT
TRBD2,once,TRBV10-3,TRBJ2-1,CAISESSGGGRGNEQFF,TGTGCCATCAGTGAGTCGTCTGGGGGCGGGAGGGGCAATGAGCAGTTCTTC
TRBD2,NA,TRBV6-5,TRBJ2-5,CASRPGLAGVETQYF,TGTGCCAGCAGACCCGGACTAGCGGGAGTTGAGACCCAGTACTTC
NA,NA,TRBV7-3,TRBJ2-1,CASSLAPGTVGNEQFF,TGTGCCAGCAGCTTAGCTCCTGGGACGGTCGGCAATGAGCAGTTCTTC
NA,NA,TRBV15,TRBJ2-7,CATSRDFREQYF,TGTGCCACCAGCAGAGATTTCAGGGAGCAGTACTTC
TRBD1,NA,TRBV28,TRBJ1-1,CASSLGTGRTEAFF,TGTGCCAGCAGTCTCGGGACAGGGAGGACTGAAGCTTTCTTT
TRBD2,NA,TRBV7-9,TRBJ2-1,CASSLASGRLNEQFF,TGTGCCAGCAGCTTAGCGAGCGGGAGGCTCAATGAGCAGTTCTTC
TRBD1,few,TRBV18,TRBJ1-1,CASSPPTGGGNTEAFF,TGTGCCAGCTCACCACCGACAGGGGGAGGGAACACTGAAGCTTTCTTT
TRBD2,NA,TRBV19,TRBJ2-5,CASSPWTSGRMEETQYF,TGTGCCAGTAGTCCCTGGACTAGCGGGAGGATGGAAGAGACCCAGTACTTC
TRBD1,NA,TRBV29-1,TRBJ2-2,CSVQGQGGTGELFF,TGCAGCGTCCAGGGACAGGGAGGGACCGGGGAGCTGTTTTTT
NA,NA,TRBV7-2,TRBJ1-6,CASSPVNSPLHF,TGTGCCAGCAGCCCCGTGAATTCACCCCTCCACTTT
NA,NA,TRBV6-4,TRBJ2-6,CASSYTEGVSGANVLTF,TGTGCCAGCAGCTACACAGAGGGAGTCTCTGGGGCCAACGTCCTGACTTTC
TRBD2,NA,TRBV6-4,TRBJ2-5,CASSDSALAGVKETQYF,TGTGCCAGCAGTGACTCGGCACTAGCGGGAGTCAAAGAGACCCAGTACTTC
NA,few,TRBV2,TRBJ2-7,CASSRIYEQYF,TGTGCCAGCAGCCGCATATACGAGCAGTACTTC
NA,NA,TRBV28,TRBJ1-2,CASSQWDHYGYTF,TGTGCCAGCAGTCAGTGGGATCACTATGGCTACACCTTC
NA,NA,TRBV5-4,TRBJ2-2,CASSDGAPTGELFF,TGTGCCAGCAGCGACGGGGCACCCACCGGGGAGCTGTTTTTT
TRBD2,NA,TRBV29-1,TRBJ2-7,CSVEGMGLAGAYEQYF,TGCAGCGTTGAAGGGATGGGACTAGCGGGAGCCTACGAGCAGTACTTC
NA,NA,TRBV5-6,TRBJ1-5,CASSLGLGQRNQPQHF,TGTGCCAGCAGCTTGGGTCTGGGACAACGGAATCAGCCCCAGCATTTT
NA,NA,TRBV7-9,TRBJ2-1,CASSPRGLTKNNEQFF,TGTGCCAGCAGCCCGCGGGGACTCACTAAAAACAATGAGCAGTTCTTC
TRBD2,NA,TRBV7-2,TRBJ2-3,CASSSLAGAPDTQYF,TGTGCCAGCAGCTCACTAGCGGGAGCGCCAGATACGCAGTATTTT